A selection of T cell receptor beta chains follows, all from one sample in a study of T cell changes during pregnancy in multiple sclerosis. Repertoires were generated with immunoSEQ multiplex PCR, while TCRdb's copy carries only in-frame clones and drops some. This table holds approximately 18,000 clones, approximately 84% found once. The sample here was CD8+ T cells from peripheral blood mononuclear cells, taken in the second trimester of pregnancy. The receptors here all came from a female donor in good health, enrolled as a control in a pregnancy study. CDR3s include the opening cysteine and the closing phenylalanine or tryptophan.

CDR3: CASGHHSGADYNEQFF; length: 16; J: TRBJ2-1; V: TRBV9
CDR3: CASSGPGTGGQPQHF; length: 15; J: TRBJ1-5; V: TRBV7-2
CDR3: CASNAGGQGGELFF; length: 14; J: TRBJ2-2; V: TRBV5-1
CDR3: CASSWGGSTEAFF; length: 13; J: TRBJ1-1; V: TRBV5-6
CDR3: CASSPQGAQGDEQFF; length: 15; J: TRBJ2-1; V: TRBV5-1
CDR3: CASSEQGNTGELFF; length: 14; J: TRBJ2-2; V: TRBV6-5
CDR3: CASGGGSAFF; length: 10; J: TRBJ1-1; V: TRBV2
CDR3: CASSVDGGTYNEQFF; length: 15; J: TRBJ2-1; V: TRBV6-4
CDR3: CASSLGGQGLGSPLHF; length: 16; J: TRBJ1-6; V: TRBV5-4
CDR3: CASGPYDRSTDTQYF; length: 15; J: TRBJ2-3; V: TRBV6-5
CDR3: CASRTVNTQYF; length: 11; J: TRBJ2-3; V: TRBV28
CDR3: CASSVSRLGGGDTEAFF; length: 17; J: TRBJ1-1; V: TRBV9
CDR3: CASSYSGGGDNEQFF; length: 15; J: TRBJ2-1; V: TRBV6-5
CDR3: CASTPRRGNYGYTF; length: 14; J: TRBJ1-2; V: TRBV6-5
CDR3: CASSGPGLESTEAFF; length: 15; J: TRBJ1-1; V: TRBV5-1
CDR3: CASSQRTGLISYEQYF; length: 16; J: TRBJ2-7; V: TRBV6-6
CDR3: CASSLVGGVRGYTF; length: 14; J: TRBJ1-2; V: TRBV7-9
CDR3: CASSLRDRTLEAYNEQFF; length: 18; J: TRBJ2-1; V: TRBV7-9
CDR3: CASSPEGGPYEQYF; length: 14; J: TRBJ2-7; V: TRBV9
CDR3: CAISESTYEQYF; length: 12; J: TRBJ2-7; V: TRBV10-3
CDR3: CASSPEDRGPSPLHF; length: 15; J: TRBJ1-6; V: TRBV18
CDR3: CASVAGDLNYNEQFF; length: 15; J: TRBJ2-1; V: TRBV19
CDR3: CASSQRTLGYTDTQYF; length: 16; J: TRBJ2-3; V: TRBV4-1
CDR3: CATSSDGGGGNQPQHF; length: 16; J: TRBJ1-5; V: TRBV15
CDR3: CASSPVIGVQYTDTQYF; length: 17; J: TRBJ2-3; V: TRBV18
CDR3: CASSLGGDGYTF; length: 12; J: TRBJ1-2; V: TRBV7-2
CDR3: CASSPHRGSYEQYF; length: 14; J: TRBJ2-7; V: TRBV5-5
CDR3: CASSDASGVNEQFF; length: 14; J: TRBJ2-1; V: TRBV6-4
CDR3: CASSSGQGSTEAFF; length: 14; J: TRBJ1-1; V: TRBV5-8
CDR3: CASNPRGAYEQYF; length: 13; J: TRBJ2-7; V: TRBV2
CDR3: CASTEGMIRTEAFF; length: 14; J: TRBJ1-1; V: TRBV28
CDR3: CASSHTGGGYEQYF; length: 14; J: TRBJ2-7; V: TRBV7-9
CDR3: CASSLGSDEAFF; length: 12; J: TRBJ1-1; V: TRBV7-9
CDR3: CASSYGGYDSPLHF; length: 14; J: TRBJ1-6; V: TRBV6-5
CDR3: CASSPGVALHF; length: 11; J: TRBJ1-6; V: TRBV5-5
CDR3: CASSQETGAYNEQFF; length: 15; J: TRBJ2-1; V: TRBV14
CDR3: CASSGDSGNQPQHF; length: 14; J: TRBJ1-5; V: TRBV27
CDR3: CASSPDRVYGYTF; length: 13; J: TRBJ1-2; V: TRBV28
CDR3: CATRLAGDPYGYTF; length: 14; J: TRBJ1-2; V: TRBV15
CDR3: CASSLVTGGRYEQYF; length: 15; J: TRBJ2-7; V: TRBV7-9
CDR3: CASRGPGLAGYNEQFF; length: 16; J: TRBJ2-1; V: TRBV7-9
CDR3: CASSGHGGGGTEAFF; length: 15; J: TRBJ1-1; V: TRBV9
CDR3: CATRTTGPYSNQPQHF; length: 16; J: TRBJ1-5; V: TRBV15
CDR3: CASSSRTSSSNQPQHF; length: 16; J: TRBJ1-5; V: TRBV6-5
CDR3: CASSLGGYTDTQYF; length: 14; J: TRBJ2-3; V: TRBV5-6
CDR3: CASSPLGGGGELFF; length: 14; J: TRBJ2-2; V: TRBV4-3
CDR3: CASSPSTGGIDTGELFF; length: 17; J: TRBJ2-2; V: TRBV9
CDR3: CASSTGGRASGYTF; length: 14; J: TRBJ1-2; V: TRBV11-2
CDR3: CASSLPAQGVSSYEQYF; length: 17; J: TRBJ2-7; V: TRBV28
CDR3: CASSSQGGSGSPLHF; length: 15; J: TRBJ1-6; V: TRBV7-3